A selection of T cell receptor beta chains follows, all from one sample in a study of lung T cells in sarcoidosis with Löfgren's syndrome. TCRdb re-called the reads with MiXCR, one entry per CDR3 protein. The data show 6,500 to 9,000 distinct CDR3 sequences, 20% to 25% seen once. The sequencing input was CD4+ T cells from bronchoalveolar lavage fluid. The receptor set was obtained from a human donor with sarcoidosis (Löfgren's syndrome or another form), or a control subject (not recorded which). Each CDR3 is given with its conserved first and last residue.

j_call | v_call | cdr3_aa
TRBJ2-1 | TRBV7-2 | CASSLGTSANEQLF
TRBJ1-2 | TRBV3-1 | CASSQNTNYGYTF
TRBJ2-7 | TRBV7-2 | CASSLESGSYEQYF
TRBJ2-1 | TRBV20-1 | CSANRGPNEQFF
TRBJ1-1 | TRBV20-1 | CSARDPTGVNTEAFF
TRBJ1-1 | TRBV16 | CASTHGGTAEAFF
TRBJ2-7 | TRBV10-3 | CAISASPGYEQYF
TRBJ2-7 | TRBV19 | CACGGGSYEQYF
TRBJ2-5 | TRBV11-2 | CASSLDLDGEETQYF
TRBJ1-2 | TRBV6-1 | CASSEAPGETF
TRBJ1-2 | TRBV27 | CASSPSGQGRVGYTF
TRBJ2-3 | TRBV3-1 | CASSQGGGKDTQYF
TRBJ1-2 | TRBV3-1 | CASSTGTAYGYTF
TRBJ2-2 | TRBV2 | CASILQDTGELFF
TRBJ2-2 | TRBV12-3/TRBV12-4 | CASSREVGELFF
TRBJ2-5 | TRBV11-1 | CASSLVGRQQETQYF
TRBJ2-7 | TRBV28 | CASIPGQNSYEQYF
TRBJ1-5 | TRBV18 | CASSPQGNSNQPQHF
TRBJ1-2 | TRBV4-2 | CASSQRGGNYGYTF
TRBJ1-3 | TRBV6-6 | CASSYPQDSGNTIYF
TRBJ1-4 | TRBV18 | CASSPQGGEEKLFF
TRBJ1-2 | TRBV3-1 | CASSLGTGLGGYTF
TRBJ1-5 | TRBV5-4 | CASSSGGGLNQPQHF
TRBJ2-2 | TRBV19 | CASSIGPNTGELFF
TRBJ1-4 | TRBV20-1 | CSARRGTNEKLFF
TRBJ1-3 | TRBV12-5 | CASGLGTITSGNTIYF
TRBJ1-5 | TRBV7-9 | CASSLWGDGPQHF
TRBJ2-1 | TRBV24-1 | CATSDLAYSGGEQFF
TRBJ2-7 | TRBV7-9 | CASSLSAGSYEQYF
TRBJ2-3 | TRBV20-1 | CSARDRHGSSTDTQYF
TRBJ2-3 | TRBV2 | CASRARTSGGSTDTQYF
TRBJ1-5 | TRBV7-3 | CASGGASNQSQHF
TRBJ2-7 | TRBV27 | CASRRQGGRQYF
TRBJ2-5 | TRBV28 | CASVPWGQRTQYF
TRBJ2-2 | TRBV3-1 | CASSRSVGTNTGELFF
TRBJ1-1 | TRBV18 | CASSLTENTEAFF
TRBJ2-7 | TRBV5-1 | CASSLGLPDEQCF
TRBJ2-5 | TRBV30 | CAWSSSARGETQYF
TRBJ1-1 | TRBV20-1 | CSAVPQGPGEAFF
TRBJ2-1 | TRBV11-2 | CASSWTSGGANEQFF
TRBJ2-1 | TRBV6-6 | CASSYLHGTSGGSSEQFF
TRBJ2-5 | TRBV20-1 | CSAPRTSGAPQETQYF
TRBJ1-5 | TRBV6-1 | CASSGTAGNQPQHF
TRBJ1-1 | TRBV6-1 | CASSSSGTGLRYTEAFF
TRBJ1-6 | TRBV6-1 | CASTLQGVRSPLHF
TRBJ2-3 | TRBV28 | CASSPPDRHTDTQYF
TRBJ2-3 | TRBV20-1 | CSARVVAGAPDTQYF
TRBJ1-1 | TRBV28 | CASSLVGGGTEAFF
TRBJ1-1 | TRBV4-2 | CASSQDTAGQGVAFF
TRBJ2-3 | TRBV28 | CASSLRDTQYF
TRBJ1-6 | TRBV7-2 | CASSSRVPAYNSPLHF
TRBJ1-1 | TRBV5-5 | CASSLTPALKAFF
TRBJ2-7 | TRBV7-6 | CASSSPGRGDEQYF
TRBJ2-5 | TRBV2 | CASSPPWISEGQETQYF
TRBJ2-5 | TRBV10-2 | CASSESTRGRETQYF
TRBJ1-6 | TRBV5-1 | CASSLGAANSPLHF
TRBJ1-6 | TRBV28 | CASSHLPGQRNSPLHF
TRBJ2-7 | TRBV5-1 | CASSLAWGAYEQYF
TRBJ2-3 | TRBV5-1 | CASSVETSGASTDTQYF